The 31 T cell receptor beta chains in this list originate from one sample, sequenced in a study of patients and donors after allogeneic stem cell transplantation. TCRdb re-analysed the RT-PCR reads in MiXCR, keeping a single row per CDR3 protein. This sample has tens of thousands of distinct CDR3 sequences, with about 44% found just once. Sample: blood, either unsorted or a sorted T cell fraction (not recorded which). Source of these receptors: a human donor who was either an allogeneic HSCT recipient or a stem cell or donor lymphocyte infusion donor (not recorded which). It is not recorded whose cells these are; they may come from a transplant donor.

There are many counts of this clonotype. This chain uses TRBV29-1 with TRBJ1-1; unclear D gene. The ends were cut back, 6 bases at V and 6 bases at J, with 20 bases in the middle. There are 14 residues in the CDR3. CDR1 SQVTM and CDR2 ANQGSEA come from the germline V gene. The CDR3 loop is CSVTPWAVNAEAFF. For the CDR3, the DNA is TGCAGCGTAACACCGTGGGCGGTTAATGCTGAAGCTTTCTTT.

This clonotype was seen a single time. The CDR3 protein is CSAGGGYTF. The DNA for the CDR3 is TGCAGCGCGGGAGGAGGCTACACCTTC. V gene TRBV29-1 combines with J gene TRBJ1-2; no definite D call. Germline lookup yields CDR1 SQVTM and CDR2 ANQGSEA. CDR3 length: 9 residues. The V end lost 7 bases, the J end lost 8 bases, and 8 bases lay between the germline ends.

The CDR3 sequence: CSARKGRRNEKLFF. Written as DNA, the CDR3 is TGCAGTGCTAGAAAGGGCAGGAGAAATGAAAAACTGTTTTTT. This chain joins TRBV20-1 and TRBJ1-4; D is ambiguous. Germline CDR1 is DFQATT and CDR2 is SNEGSKA (reference sequence). V shed 2 bases and J shed 5 bases, with 12 bases lying between them. The CDR3 length is 14 residues.

In this sample, this clonotype turned up a few times. The chain uses TRBV5-5 and TRBJ1-6, with TRBD1 identical over 7 bases. The CDR3 extends over 16 amino acids. Looked up from germline, CDR1 is SGHKS and CDR2 is YYEKEE (reference sequence). Trimming removed 0 bases from V and 3 bases from J; junction bases left unmatched: 3. The chain's CDR3 is CASSLDGTVYNSPLHF. CDR3 sequence (DNA): TGTGCCAGCAGCTTGGATGGGACAGTCTATAATTCACCCCTCCACTTT.

CDR3 DNA sequence: TGTGCCAGCAGGGGGAGTCTCTTTCACAATGAGCAGTTCTTC. Its translation: CASRGSLFHNEQFF. The chain is built from TRBV27 and TRBJ2-1; TRBD2 might be the D (5 bases). V lost 6 bases to trimming and J lost 5 bases, with 14 bases between them. Germline assignment: CDR1 MNHEY and CDR2 SMNVEV (reference sequence). The CDR3 covers 14 residues.

The chain couples TRBV20-1 to TRBJ2-1; 13 bases fit TRBD2. Germline values: CDR1 DFQATT, CDR2 SNEGSKA (reference sequence). The J segment lost 7 bases and the V segment lost 0 bases, leaving 9 bases of the junction unmatched. The CDR3 length is 17 residues. CDR3 amino acids: CSARDHRTSGSMNEQFF. The CDR3 nucleotides read TGCAGTGCTAGAGACCACCGGACTAGCGGGAGTATGAATGAGCAGTTCTTC.

The V call is TRBV10-2, the J call TRBJ1-3; D remains ambiguous. V was pared by 2 bases and J by 0 bases, with 5 bases between. CDR1 is WSHSY and CDR2 is SAAADI in the germline V gene. There are 14 residues in the CDR3. The CDR3 region is CASSELYSGNTIYF. The DNA for the CDR3 is TGCGCCAGCAGTGAGCTGTACTCTGGAAACACCATATATTTT.

This clonotype was counted between two and nine times. The V and J genes are TRBV29-1 and TRBJ2-5, with D unresolved. CDR1 and CDR2 from the germline V gene are SQVTM and ANQGSEA. The CDR3 loop spans 12 amino acids. V shed 4 bases and J shed 1 base, with 7 bases lying between them. The CDR3 protein is CSVVPSQETQYF. In nucleotides, the CDR3 is TGCAGCGTTGTACCCAGCCAAGAGACCCAGTACTTC. Together with reference TRBV29-1 and TRBJ2-5, the CDR3 gives the full variable domain: SAVISQKPSRDICQRGTSLTIQCQVDSQVTMMFWYRQQPGQSLTLIATANQGSEATYESGFVIDKFPISRPNLTFSTLTVSNMSPEDSSIYLCSVVPSQETQYFGPGTRLLVL.

This rearrangement joins TRBV4-3 to TRBJ1-2; D not resolved. V gave up 0 bases and J gave up 1 base, with 15 bases separating them. CDR3 length equals 17 residues. Germline-derived CDR1 and CDR2 are LGHNA and YSLEER. The CDR3 nucleotides read TGCGCCAGCAGCCAAGATCGTGGTCGGTACCGTAACTATGGCTACACCTTC. Protein: CASSQDRGRYRNYGYTF.

The J gene is TRBJ2-7, the V gene TRBV27; TRBD2 matches 9 bases. V shed 2 bases, J shed 3 bases, and the junction held 5 bases outside the gene matches. CDR1 and CDR2 (germline): MNHEY, SMNVEV (reference sequence). The CDR3 runs to 15 residues. The DNA for the CDR3 is TGTGCCAGCAGTTTAAAGGGTAGCGGGAGCTACGAGCAGTACTTC. It specifies CASSLKGSGSYEQYF.

This clonotype was observed a handful of times. The chain has TRBV28 and TRBJ1-6; 8 nucleotides agree with TRBD1. The CDR3 is made up of 15 amino acids. With V trimmed by 3 bases and J by 10 bases, 8 bases remained unmatched. Per germline, CDR1 MDHEN and CDR2 SYDVKM. CDR3 protein: CASSLGRGRGSPLHF. DNA of the CDR3: TGTGCCAGCAGTTTGGGCAGGGGGCGCGGATCACCCCTCCACTTT.

This rearrangement joins TRBV5-1 to TRBJ2-5; TRBD1 is a possible D gene (6 bases). Trimming shortened V by 2 bases and J by 5 bases, and 16 bases separated the two germline ends. CDR1 and CDR2 (germline): SGHRS, YFSETQ. This CDR3 is built from 15 residues. CDR3 sequence reads: CASSFVGQSRETQYF. The CDR3 region has the DNA TGCGCCAGCAGCTTCGTCGGACAGTCTCGGGAGACCCAGTACTTC.

This chain links TRBV10-3 with TRBJ1-1; TRBD1 might be the D (6 bases). The CDR3 consists of 15 residues. Trimming cost V 6 bases and J 0 bases, with 14 bases left between them. Germline V gene lookup returns CDR1 ENHRY and CDR2 SYGVKD. The CDR3 spells CAISDRDTLNTEAFF. In nucleotides, the CDR3 is TGTGCCATCAGCGATAGGGACACCTTGAACACTGAAGCTTTCTTT.

The rearrangement joins TRBV20-1 to TRBJ1-3; the D gene is possibly TRBD1 (5 bases). This CDR3 has 15 amino acids. Trimming took 5 bases from V and 0 from J, leaving 14 bases between them. Germline V CDR1 and CDR2: DFQATT, SNEGSKA (reference sequence). The CDR3 protein is CSALIGQISGNTIYF. The CDR3 DNA sequence: TGCAGTGCTCTGATCGGACAAATCTCTGGAAACACCATATATTTT.

V is TRBV7-2 and J is TRBJ1-5; D is ambiguous. The CDR3 has 15 residues. Germline CDR1 SGHTA, CDR2 FQGNSA. V lost 3 bases and J 0 bases, leaving 9 bases between the germline ends. CDR3 sequence reads: CASSFLGDSNQPQHF. The DNA for the CDR3 is TGTGCCAGCAGCTTTCTAGGTGATAGCAATCAGCCCCAGCATTTT.

This clonotype was counted only a few times. As DNA, the CDR3 is TGCAGCGTTGTGGCCTGGGGGGGGACTGAAGCTTTCTTT. This translates into CSVVAWGGTEAFF. The J gene is TRBJ1-1, the V gene TRBV29-1; a weak D match, TRBD1 (5 bases). V dropped 4 bases and J dropped 5 bases, with 14 bases sitting between them. Germline loops: CDR1 SQVTM, CDR2 ANQGSEA. This CDR3 comprises 13 residues.

This chain joins TRBV7-9 and TRBJ1-1; 9 bases align to TRBD1. V was clipped by 5 bases and J by 4 bases; unmatched bases: 2. From germline, CDR1 is SEHNR and CDR2 FQNEAQ (reference sequence). The CDR3 covers 13 residues. CDR3 coding DNA: TGTGCCAGCAGCCGGGACAGGGTCACTGAAGCTTTCTTT. It encodes CASSRDRVTEAFF.

The rearrangement links TRBV19 to TRBJ1-5; TRBD1 might be the D (5 bases). Germline V gene sequence: CDR1 LNHDA, CDR2 SQIVND (reference sequence). The CDR3 extends over 12 amino acids. V lost 10 bases to trimming and J lost 3 bases, with 10 bases between them. The CDR3 DNA reads as TGTGCCAAAGACAGCTTCAATCAGCCCCAGCATTTT. This translates into CAKDSFNQPQHF.

This clonotype was seen a handful of times. This chain uses TRBV5-5 with TRBJ1-5, with D tentatively TRBD1 (6 bases). The CDR3 covers 14 residues. Germline V gene sequence: CDR1 SGHKS, CDR2 YYEKEE (reference sequence). Trimming removed 1 base at V and 7 bases at J, with 12 bases between. Written as DNA, the CDR3 is TGTGCCAGCAGCTTGTACCCAGGGGAACAGCCCCAGCATTTT. Amino acid sequence: CASSLYPGEQPQHF.

The V call is TRBV20-1, the J call TRBJ2-1, with D maybe TRBD2 (6 bases). The CDR3 consists of 14 residues. Trimming left V 3 bases short and J 7 bases short, with 16 bases between. Germline V CDR1 and CDR2: DFQATT, SNEGSKA (reference sequence). The CDR3 reads CSASRVAGKNEQFF. CDR3 nucleotides: TGCAGTGCTAGCCGGGTGGCGGGAAAAAATGAGCAGTTCTTC.

This clonotype was observed a few times. The gene calls are TRBV7-9 and TRBJ1-1, with 8 bases lining up with TRBD1. The CDR3 sequence is 13 residues long. V shed 1 base and J 9 bases; nucleotides not matched to a gene: 4. Germline V CDR1 and CDR2: SEHNR, FQNEAQ (reference sequence). CDR3 coding DNA: TGTGCCAGCAGCTTAGAACAGGGGGAGAAAGCTTTCTTT. It yields the protein CASSLEQGEKAFF.

The rearrangement links TRBV29-1 to TRBJ2-7; tentatively, D is TRBD1 or TRBD2 (5 bases each). V lost 6 bases, J lost 1 base, and 10 bases lay in between. The germline CDR1 and CDR2 sequences are SQVTM and ANQGSEA. This CDR3 contains 12 residues. The CDR3 is CSVGEGSYEQYF. The CDR3, as DNA: TGCAGCGTGGGGGAAGGATCCTACGAGCAGTACTTC.

This clonotype was counted only a few times. V gene TRBV4-3 combines with J gene TRBJ1-2; 9 nucleotides agree with TRBD1. Germline V gene data show CDR1 as LGHNA and CDR2 as YSLEER. Trimming cost V 1 base and J 4 bases; bases outside gene matches: 7. The CDR3 is 16 amino acids. CDR3 amino acids: CASSQVDGTGPYGYTF. The DNA for the CDR3 is TGCGCCAGCAGCCAAGTTGACGGGACAGGGCCCTATGGCTACACCTTC.

This clonotype was seen only a few times. The chain has TRBV27 and TRBJ1-1, with unresolved D. Germline V gene lookup returns CDR1 MNHEY and CDR2 SMNVEV (reference sequence). The CDR3 is 14 amino acids. The ends were cut back, 3 bases at V and 5 bases at J, with 13 bases in the middle. The chain's CDR3 is CASSFGPKRTEAFF. The CDR3 DNA is TGTGCCAGCAGTTTCGGGCCAAAGCGTACTGAAGCTTTCTTT.

This sequence joins TRBV18 and TRBJ1-1; possible D gene TRBD1, 6 bases. CDR3 length: 15 amino acids. The V gene's germline CDR1 is KGHSH and CDR2 LQKENI. Deletions cut 5 bases from V and 0 bases from J, with 13 bases between. CDR3 loop: CASSIRQDLNTEAFF. CDR3 in DNA: TGTGCCAGCTCAATCAGACAGGATCTGAACACTGAAGCTTTCTTT.

V and J are TRBV7-8 and TRBJ1-1; 9 nucleotides align to TRBD1. CDR3 size: 16 residues. Germline V gene sequence: CDR1 SGHVS, CDR2 FQNEAQ. Trimming cost V 3 bases and J 1 base; bases outside gene matches: 6. CDR3 amino acids: CASSLPQGARNTEAFF. The DNA for the CDR3 is TGTGCCAGCAGCTTGCCACAGGGGGCGCGGAACACTGAAGCTTTCTTT.

This rearrangement joins TRBV29-1 to TRBJ1-1; D not resolved. This CDR3 spans 11 amino acids. Trimming left V 8 bases short and J 1 base short, with 8 bases between. Germline-derived CDR1 and CDR2 are SQVTM and ANQGSEA. CDR3 sequence reads: CSSEGNTEAFF. CDR3 sequence (DNA): TGCAGCTCGGAGGGGAACACTGAAGCTTTCTTT.

V usage is TRBV25-1 and J usage is TRBJ2-2; D might be TRBD2 (6 bases). From germline, CDR1 is MGHDK and CDR2 SYGVNS. V was shortened by 8 bases and J by 9 bases, with 19 bases between the two germline ends. The CDR3 contains 14 residues. The CDR3: CASAAEGLARELFF. Here the CDR3 DNA reads TGTGCCAGCGCGGCCGAGGGGCTAGCGCGGGAGCTGTTTTTT.

In its sample, this clonotype was seen a few times. The chain carries TRBV11-2 and TRBJ1-2, with D hard to call. V lost 4 bases and J lost 7, with 13 bases in between. CDR3 size: 13 residues. Germline values: CDR1 SGHAT, CDR2 FQNNGV. CDR3 amino acids: CASSSSGLPGYTF. The CDR3 nucleotides read TGTGCCAGCAGCTCATCGGGCCTGCCTGGCTACACCTTC. Filled out from reference TRBV11-2 and TRBJ1-2, the complete variable domain reads EAGVAQSPRYKIIEKRQSVAFWCNPISGHATLYWYQQILGQGPKLLIQFQNNGVVDDSQLPKDRFSAERLKGVDSTLKIQPAKLEDSAVYLCASSSSGLPGYTFGSGTRLTVV.

This chain uses TRBV29-1 with TRBJ2-1; D is perhaps TRBD2 (6 bases). The V and J ends lost 7 bases and 6 bases respectively, with 16 bases between them. From germline, CDR1 is SQVTM and CDR2 ANQGSEA. This CDR3 has 13 residues. As DNA, the CDR3 is TGCAGCGGACGACTAGGACCCTCCAATGAGCAGTTCTTC. Its translation is CSGRLGPSNEQFF.

This clonotype was detected only a few times. CDR3 region: CASSEYRGQDNQPQHF. The DNA of the CDR3 is TGTGCCAGCAGTGAATACAGGGGGCAGGACAATCAGCCCCAGCATTTT. The V gene is TRBV25-1, the J gene TRBJ1-5; 8 bases are a match to TRBD1. The CDR3 totals 16 residues. Germline assignment: CDR1 MGHDK and CDR2 SYGVNS. The V segment lost 0 bases and the J segment 3 bases; nucleotides outside the gene matches: 4.